This entry concerns a single T cell receptor beta chain. The antigen remains undetermined. Germline V lookup: CDR1 SGHDN, CDR2 FVKESK. The V gene end was trimmed by 5 bases and the J gene end by 2 bases; junction bases not matched to a gene: 16. The CDR3 is 20 amino acids. Libraries were prepared by immunoSEQ multiplex PCR; TCRdb keeps only in-frame clonotypes and omits some of them. The sample yields tens of thousands of clones, about 92% seen once. The sample originates from a study of lymphopenia after photon versus proton radiotherapy. Study results and limitations: After the lymphocyte nadir, photon-treated repertoires showed oligoclonal expansion, especially of CD8+ Temra cells.

The chain carries TRBV14 and TRBJ2-5, with 14 bases aligning to TRBD2. The TCR comes from a woman aged 45-59 years with cholangiocarcinoma. Source: peripheral blood, taken from a patient treated with photon-based radiotherapy. Here the CDR3 DNA reads TGTGCCAGCAGCAGACGAAGAACCGGGACTAGCGGGGGATATCAAGAGACCCAGTACTTC. Translated, it gives CASSRRRTGTSGGYQETQYF.